Listed below are T cell receptor beta chains from one sample, sequenced in a study of T-cell memory formation after mild COVID-19. TCRdb used MiXCR to reprocess the 5' RACE reads, holding one entry per CDR3 protein. The table lists under 450,000 distinct CDR3 sequences, more than 20% of them singletons, with approximately 14% in the top ten. Input material: PBMCs or a T cell subset sorted from them (not recorded which). Receptors were obtained from an adult woman who had mild COVID-19 (a few samples of this study predate the infection). Cell type and time point are not known. Each CDR3 is given with its conserved first and last residue. A D gene is named only where the DNA matches it firmly. Size tells how often a clone was seen (once, few, many) or the class of an expanded clone, and some rows leave it out.

v_call: TRBV10-3
j_call: TRBJ2-7
clone_size: many
d_call: -
cdr3_aa: CAIRTTDSSYEQYF
cdr3_nt: TGTGCCATCAGAACGACGGACTCCTCCTACGAGCAGTACTTC

v_call: TRBV11-3
j_call: TRBJ2-6
clone_size: -
d_call: -
cdr3_aa: CASSFRGPSSGANVLTF
cdr3_nt: TGTGCCAGCAGCTTCCGAGGACCGTCCTCTGGGGCCAACGTCCTGACTTTC

v_call: TRBV7-2
j_call: TRBJ2-5
clone_size: few
d_call: -
cdr3_aa: CASSAHRLDQETQYF
cdr3_nt: TGTGCCAGCAGCGCCCACCGACTAGACCAAGAGACCCAGTACTTC

v_call: TRBV4-3
j_call: TRBJ2-7
clone_size: -
d_call: -
cdr3_aa: CASSQGSSLTYEQYF
cdr3_nt: TGCGCCAGCAGCCAAGGGTCATCCCTAACCTACGAGCAGTACTTC

v_call: TRBV12-3/TRBV12-4
j_call: TRBJ2-7
clone_size: few
d_call: -
cdr3_aa: CASSHSSYEQYF
cdr3_nt: TGTGCCAGCTCCCACTCCTCCTACGAGCAGTACTTC

v_call: TRBV7-6
j_call: TRBJ2-7
clone_size: -
d_call: -
cdr3_aa: CASSLAVWYEQYF
cdr3_nt: TGTGCCAGCAGCTTAGCGGTTTGGTACGAGCAGTACTTC

v_call: TRBV6-2/TRBV6-3
j_call: TRBJ2-2
clone_size: few
d_call: TRBD2
cdr3_aa: CASSGRGGTGELFF
cdr3_nt: TGTGCCAGTAGCGGGAGAGGGGGCACCGGGGAGCTGTTTTTT

v_call: TRBV30
j_call: TRBJ2-2
clone_size: once
d_call: -
cdr3_aa: CAWRREHTGELFF
cdr3_nt: TGTGCCTGGAGACGGGAGCACACCGGGGAGCTGTTTTTT

v_call: TRBV3-1
j_call: TRBJ2-4
clone_size: few
d_call: -
cdr3_aa: CASSQVLLEPSKNIQYF
cdr3_nt: TGTGCCAGCAGCCAAGTATTGTTGGAGCCTAGCAAAAACATTCAGTACTTC

v_call: TRBV30
j_call: TRBJ1-1
clone_size: few
d_call: -
cdr3_aa: CASRVRSEAFF
cdr3_nt: TGTGCCTCGCGAGTGAGATCTGAAGCTTTCTTT

v_call: TRBV7-6
j_call: TRBJ1-1
clone_size: -
d_call: -
cdr3_aa: CASSPEQILNTEAFF
cdr3_nt: TGTGCCAGCAGCCCAGAACAGATCTTGAACACTGAAGCTTTCTTT

v_call: TRBV7-9
j_call: TRBJ2-3
clone_size: -
d_call: -
cdr3_aa: CASSSARSMYPTDTQYF
cdr3_nt: TGTGCCAGCAGCTCCGCCCGCAGCATGTACCCTACTGATACGCAGTATTTT

v_call: TRBV11-2
j_call: TRBJ2-5
clone_size: -
d_call: -
cdr3_aa: CASSSTTDQETQYF
cdr3_nt: TGTGCCAGCAGCTCCACGACAGATCAAGAGACCCAGTACTTC

v_call: TRBV5-5
j_call: TRBJ2-5
clone_size: -
d_call: TRBD2
cdr3_aa: CASSLDPSGSETQYF
cdr3_nt: TGTGCCAGCAGCTTGGATCCTAGCGGGAGCGAGACCCAGTACTTC

v_call: TRBV7-9
j_call: TRBJ1-2
clone_size: -
d_call: TRBD1
cdr3_aa: CASSLAQTRDRDGGGYTF
cdr3_nt: TGTGCCAGCAGCTTAGCTCAGACCCGGGACAGGGACGGTGGTGGCTACACCTTC

v_call: TRBV5-1
j_call: TRBJ2-1
clone_size: -
d_call: TRBD1
cdr3_aa: CASSFDGTGPHEQFF
cdr3_nt: TGCGCCAGCAGCTTTGACGGGACAGGGCCCCATGAGCAGTTCTTC

v_call: TRBV5-1
j_call: TRBJ2-4
clone_size: few
d_call: -
cdr3_aa: CASSLAGTLENIQYF
cdr3_nt: TGCGCCAGCAGCTTGGCCGGGACGCTTGAAAACATTCAGTACTTC

v_call: TRBV12-5
j_call: TRBJ2-7
clone_size: few
d_call: -
cdr3_aa: CASGYDSLYEQYF
cdr3_nt: TGTGCTAGTGGTTACGACTCCCTCTACGAGCAGTACTTC

v_call: TRBV18
j_call: TRBJ2-7
clone_size: -
d_call: TRBD1
cdr3_aa: CASSPRFPRQGWGYEQYF
cdr3_nt: TGTGCCAGCTCACCACGATTCCCAAGACAGGGATGGGGCTACGAGCAGTACTTC

v_call: TRBV3-1
j_call: TRBJ2-2
clone_size: -
d_call: -
cdr3_aa: CASSHTDRQNTGELFF
cdr3_nt: TGTGCCAGCAGCCACACAGACCGCCAGAACACCGGGGAGCTGTTTTTT

v_call: TRBV20-1
j_call: TRBJ1-2
clone_size: -
d_call: TRBD1
cdr3_aa: CSPMTGVLKYGYTF
cdr3_nt: TGCAGTCCAATGACAGGGGTACTAAAATATGGCTACACCTTC

v_call: TRBV5-6
j_call: TRBJ2-1
clone_size: -
d_call: TRBD1
cdr3_aa: CASSFQGASYNEQFF
cdr3_nt: TGTGCCAGCAGCTTTCAGGGGGCGAGCTACAATGAGCAGTTCTTC

v_call: TRBV18
j_call: TRBJ2-7
clone_size: few
d_call: -
cdr3_aa: CASSPPGRDEQYF
cdr3_nt: TGTGCCAGCTCACCACCGGGACGCGACGAGCAGTACTTC

v_call: TRBV7-8
j_call: TRBJ2-3
clone_size: -
d_call: -
cdr3_aa: CASSSGPDRTDTQYF
cdr3_nt: TGTGCCAGCAGCTCCGGCCCTGACCGCACAGATACGCAGTATTTT

v_call: TRBV7-3
j_call: TRBJ1-1
clone_size: -
d_call: -
cdr3_aa: CASSPTGSISEAFF
cdr3_nt: TGTGCCAGCAGCCCGACAGGTTCAATATCTGAAGCTTTCTTT

v_call: TRBV5-1
j_call: TRBJ2-5
clone_size: few
d_call: -
cdr3_aa: CASSGQRGQETQYF
cdr3_nt: TGCGCCAGCAGCGGGCAGAGGGGACAAGAGACCCAGTACTTC

v_call: TRBV12-3/TRBV12-4
j_call: TRBJ1-5
clone_size: -
d_call: TRBD1
cdr3_aa: CASSFGTGRQPQHF
cdr3_nt: TGTGCCAGCAGTTTCGGGACAGGGCGACAGCCCCAGCATTTT

v_call: TRBV4-1
j_call: TRBJ1-1
clone_size: -
d_call: TRBD1
cdr3_aa: CASRDRGGVNTEAFF
cdr3_nt: TGCGCCAGTCGAGACAGGGGCGGGGTGAACACTGAAGCTTTCTTT

v_call: TRBV5-1
j_call: TRBJ2-5
clone_size: -
d_call: -
cdr3_aa: CASSSTGTTETQYF
cdr3_nt: TGCGCCAGCAGCTCTACCGGGACAACAGAGACCCAGTACTTC

v_call: TRBV5-1
j_call: TRBJ2-7
clone_size: many
d_call: -
cdr3_aa: CASSLGTVYEQYF
cdr3_nt: TGCGCCAGCAGCTTGGGGACAGTCTACGAGCAGTACTTC

v_call: TRBV3-1
j_call: TRBJ2-7
clone_size: few
d_call: TRBD2
cdr3_aa: CASSHYGQGGSEQYF
cdr3_nt: TGTGCCAGCAGCCATTATGGTCAGGGAGGGTCGGAACAGTACTTC

v_call: TRBV7-6
j_call: TRBJ2-1
clone_size: few
d_call: -
cdr3_aa: CASSGVTGKWDNEQFF
cdr3_nt: TGTGCCAGCAGCGGGGTGACGGGGAAGTGGGACAATGAGCAGTTCTTC

v_call: TRBV12-3/TRBV12-4
j_call: TRBJ2-7
clone_size: once
d_call: TRBD2
cdr3_aa: CASSLVTSGSSYEQYF
cdr3_nt: TGTGCCAGCAGTTTAGTAACTAGCGGGAGCTCCTACGAGCAGTACTTC

v_call: TRBV5-1
j_call: TRBJ1-3
clone_size: -
d_call: TRBD1
cdr3_aa: CASSPRQGLPFSGNTIYF
cdr3_nt: TGCGCCAGCAGCCCCCGACAGGGACTTCCCTTCTCTGGAAACACCATATATTTT

v_call: TRBV12-3/TRBV12-4
j_call: TRBJ2-6
clone_size: -
d_call: -
cdr3_aa: CASSLAGLISGANVLTF
cdr3_nt: TGTGCCAGCAGTTTAGCCGGACTGATCTCTGGGGCCAACGTCCTGACTTTC

v_call: TRBV12-3/TRBV12-4
j_call: TRBJ2-1
clone_size: many
d_call: -
cdr3_aa: CASSLDGAPYNEQFF
cdr3_nt: TGTGCCAGCAGTTTGGACGGAGCTCCTTACAATGAGCAGTTCTTC

v_call: TRBV9
j_call: TRBJ2-7
clone_size: -
d_call: -
cdr3_aa: CASSVEVRSYEQYF
cdr3_nt: TGTGCCAGCAGCGTAGAAGTCAGGTCCTACGAGCAGTACTTC

v_call: TRBV7-6
j_call: TRBJ2-7
clone_size: -
d_call: TRBD1
cdr3_aa: CASSLGDRGSYEQYF
cdr3_nt: TGTGCCAGCAGCTTAGGGGACAGGGGTTCCTACGAGCAGTACTTC

v_call: TRBV3-1
j_call: TRBJ2-3
clone_size: -
d_call: TRBD2
cdr3_aa: CASSPYLAGEPSSTDTQYF
cdr3_nt: TGTGCCAGCAGCCCTTATCTAGCGGGAGAGCCCTCTAGCACAGATACGCAGTATTTT